This T cell receptor beta chain was obtained from a study of blood T cell repertoires in COVID-19. Data came from immunoSEQ multiplex PCR; TCRdb stores just in-frame clones and leaves some out. The profile shows some 250,000 clones, roughly nine tenths of them singletons. This TCR was sampled from a man aged 55-75 years with acute or convalescent COVID-19. The sequenced sample consisted of peripheral blood.

CDR3 in amino acids: CASSQVAESSYEQYF. DNA for the CDR3: TGCGCCAGCAGCCAAGTAGCGGAGAGCTCCTACGAGCAGTACTTC. V is TRBV4-3 and J is TRBJ2-7; D may be TRBD2 (6 bases). Germline CDR1 and CDR2: LGHNA and YSLEER. V was trimmed by 1 base and J by 0 bases, leaving 10 bases between them. CDR3 length: 15 amino acids.